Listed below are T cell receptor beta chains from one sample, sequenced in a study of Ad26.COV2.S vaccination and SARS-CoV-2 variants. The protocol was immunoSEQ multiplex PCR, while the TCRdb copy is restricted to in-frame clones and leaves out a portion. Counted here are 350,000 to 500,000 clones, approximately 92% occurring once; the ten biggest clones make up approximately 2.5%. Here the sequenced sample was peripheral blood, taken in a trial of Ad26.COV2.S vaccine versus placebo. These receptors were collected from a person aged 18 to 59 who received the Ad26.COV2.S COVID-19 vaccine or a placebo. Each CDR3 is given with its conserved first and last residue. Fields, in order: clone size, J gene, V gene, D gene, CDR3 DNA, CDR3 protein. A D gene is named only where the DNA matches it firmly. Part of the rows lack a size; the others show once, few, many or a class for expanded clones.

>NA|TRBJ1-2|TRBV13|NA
TGTGCCAGCAGCTTGGACAGATCTAACTATGGCTACACCTTC
CASSLDRSNYGYTF
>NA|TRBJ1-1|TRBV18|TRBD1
TGTGCCAGCTCACCAAGACAGGGGGCGACCTCGAACACTGAAGCTTTCTTT
CASSPRQGATSNTEAFF
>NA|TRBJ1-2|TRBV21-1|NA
TGTGCCAGCAGCAAAGCTGGGGACTTGGGCTATGGCTACACCTTC
CASSKAGDLGYGYTF
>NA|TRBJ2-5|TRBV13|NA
TGTGCCAGCAGCCTCCGGGTCCTACAAGAGACCCAGTACTTC
CASSLRVLQETQYF
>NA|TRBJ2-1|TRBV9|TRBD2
TGTGCCAGCAGCTTTTCGACTAGCGGGAGGACCACTCACTACAATGAGCAGTTCTTC
CASSFSTSGRTTHYNEQFF
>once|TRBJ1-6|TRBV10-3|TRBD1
TGTGCCACCCCTGGGCCTACAGGGGGTATTAATTCACCCCTCCACTTT
CATPGPTGGINSPLHF
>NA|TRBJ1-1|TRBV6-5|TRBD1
TGTGCCAGCAGCTTACCAGGGGGCCACACTGAAGCTTTCTTT
CASSLPGGHTEAFF
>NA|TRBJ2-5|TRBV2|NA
TGTGCCAGCAGTGAAGCGGGGGCTAGCGAAGGAGAGACCCAGTACTTC
CASSEAGASEGETQYF
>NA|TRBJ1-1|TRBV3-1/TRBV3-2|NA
TGTGCCAGCAGCCACGCGTACATGAACACTGAAGCTTTCTTT
CASSHAYMNTEAFF
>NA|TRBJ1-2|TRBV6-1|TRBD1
TGTGCCAGCAGTGGGGAGGCGGGACAGGGGCCTTCGAGTCTTGGCTACACCTTC
CASSGEAGQGPSSLGYTF
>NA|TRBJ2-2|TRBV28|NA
TGTGCCAGCAGTTTAGTGGTCTGGGCCGGGGAGCTGTTTTTT
CASSLVVWAGELFF
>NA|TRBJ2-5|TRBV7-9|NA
TGTGCCAGCAGCTTAGCCCAACCACAAGAGACCCAGTACTTC
CASSLAQPQETQYF
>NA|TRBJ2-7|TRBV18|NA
TGTGCCAGCTCAACCCGGGACATTGGAAACGAGCAGTACTTC
CASSTRDIGNEQYF
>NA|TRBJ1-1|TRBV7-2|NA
TGTGCCAGCAGCTTAAAGCATTTGACTGAAGCTTTCTTT
CASSLKHLTEAFF
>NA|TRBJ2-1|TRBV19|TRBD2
TGTGCCAGTAGTATTCTAGCGGTCTCCTACAATGAGCAGTTCTTC
CASSILAVSYNEQFF
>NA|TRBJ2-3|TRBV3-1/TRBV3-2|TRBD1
TGTGCCAGCATCGACAGGGGATACACAGATACGCAGTATTTT
CASIDRGYTDTQYF
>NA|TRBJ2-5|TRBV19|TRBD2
TGTGCCAGTAGTTGGGGGACTAGCGGCCAAGAGACCCAGTACTTC
CASSWGTSGQETQYF
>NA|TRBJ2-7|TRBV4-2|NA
TGTGCCAGCAGCCAAGATCCAGAAGGGGAGCAGTACTTC
CASSQDPEGEQYF
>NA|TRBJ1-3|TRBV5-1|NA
TGCGCCAGCAGCTTGAACGCGAACTCTGGAAACACCATATATTTT
CASSLNANSGNTIYF
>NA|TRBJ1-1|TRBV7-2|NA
TGTGCCAGCAGCCCTAGGGGGGGACTTGAAGCTTTCTTT
CASSPRGGLEAFF
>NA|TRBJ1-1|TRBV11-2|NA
TGTGCCAGCAGCTTGTGGGGGGTGGACACTGAAGCTTTCTTT
CASSLWGVDTEAFF
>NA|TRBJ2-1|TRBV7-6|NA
TGTGCCAGCAGCACCGATTGGGGGCAGGGGGGTTACAATGAGCAGTTCTTC
CASSTDWGQGGYNEQFF
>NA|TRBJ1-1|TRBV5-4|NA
TGTGCCAGCAGCCCACTCAAAGAGAAAGCTTTCTTT
CASSPLKEKAFF
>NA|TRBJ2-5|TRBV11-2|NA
TGTGCCAGCAGTAACCCGGGGGGCCCAGAGACCCAGTACTTC
CASSNPGGPETQYF
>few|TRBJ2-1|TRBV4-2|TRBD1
TGTGCCAGCAGCCTGACCGGGACAGGGTATAACAATGAGCAGTTCTTC
CASSLTGTGYNNEQFF
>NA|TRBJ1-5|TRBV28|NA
TGTGCCAGCAGTTGGGGGGTTGGCTATCAGCCCCAGCATTTT
CASSWGVGYQPQHF
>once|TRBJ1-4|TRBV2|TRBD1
TGTGCCAGCAGTGAATACGGGACAGCTAATGAAAAACTGTTTTTT
CASSEYGTANEKLFF
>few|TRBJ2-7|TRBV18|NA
TGTGCCAGCTCATCGGCGGGTCCTAACGAGCAGTACTTC
CASSSAGPNEQYF
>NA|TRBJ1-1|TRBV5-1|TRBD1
TGCGCCAGCAGCTTGGCGACAGGGGGCGCGAGGGGTATGAACACTGAAGCTTTCTTT
CASSLATGGARGMNTEAFF
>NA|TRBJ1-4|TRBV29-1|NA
TGCAGCGCCGGGTTCCGGGACTCCGTCTGGGGACTGTTTTTT
CSAGFRDSVWGLFF
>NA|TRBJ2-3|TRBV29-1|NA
TGCAGCGCAGGACCTTGGCCTACTGGACCCGATACGCAGTATTTT
CSAGPWPTGPDTQYF
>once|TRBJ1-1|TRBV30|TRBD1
TGTGCATTGGGACAGAAGAACACTGAAGCTTTCTTT
CALGQKNTEAFF
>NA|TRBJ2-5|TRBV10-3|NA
TGTGCCATCAGTGCACAGGGTATAGGCGAGACCCAGTACTTC
CAISAQGIGETQYF